Listed below are T cell receptor beta chains from one sample, sequenced in a study of blood T cell repertoires in COVID-19. Measured with immunoSEQ multiplex PCR; TCRdb has only the in-frame clones, and not every one. The table records about 310,000 clones, around 90% of them present only once. The sequenced sample was peripheral blood. Source of these receptors: a woman in her 40s with COVID-19, enrolled during active disease. Each CDR3 is given with its conserved first and last residue. Expanded clones are given a class, and other clones once, few, many or no size at all.

>TRBJ2-5|.|TRBV5-1
CASSLEGLADVETQYF
>TRBJ2-7|.|TRBV3-1/TRBV3-2
CASSPPFWTSGSNEQYF
>TRBJ2-1|.|TRBV27
CASSLLANRYNEQFF
>TRBJ1-6|.|TRBV30
CAWRAFGGSTGSYNSPLHF
>TRBJ1-3|.|TRBV6-5
CASSPNRGPGNTIYF
>TRBJ1-2|.|TRBV28
CATSRSTLPNYGYTF
>TRBJ2-7|.|TRBV5-6
CASSLVAGIYEQYF
>TRBJ1-2|.|TRBV19
CASSPQEALGYTF
>TRBJ1-5|.|TRBV6-5
CASRRTNSNQPQHF
>TRBJ1-1|.|TRBV23-1
CASSRRQVNTEAFF
>TRBJ1-1|.|TRBV7-2
CASSLAPGQGAMNTEAFF
>TRBJ2-2|.|TRBV11-3
CASSLDVTANTGELFF
>TRBJ1-2|.|TRBV6-1
CASSEAPGQAYGYTF
>TRBJ2-3|.|TRBV11-2
CASSLGTSTDTQYF
>TRBJ1-1|.|TRBV7-2
CASSPSQGRHTEAFF
>TRBJ1-6|.|TRBV6-4
CASRATGTGFSPLHF
>TRBJ2-5|.|TRBV6-5
CASSSGLAGGETQYF
>TRBJ1-1|.|TRBV28
CASRSLQAEAFF
>TRBJ2-1|.|TRBV30
CAWSVRGKREYNEQFF
>TRBJ2-1|.|TRBV4-1
CASSHPTRSDEQFF
>TRBJ1-2|.|TRBV28
CASSSAGIIYGYTF
>TRBJ2-7|.|TRBV10-3
CAISDPGTGGAYEQYF
>TRBJ2-3|.|TRBV10-2
CASSEALFGLAGVDTQYF
>TRBJ1-5|.|TRBV15
CATSRDRRQLPGQPQHF
>TRBJ2-5|.|TRBV27
CASSIQGAQGVETQYF
>TRBJ2-4|.|TRBV7-9
CASSLASGGALAKNIQYF
>TRBJ2-1|.|TRBV6-6
CASSYGSGGPRDEQFF
>TRBJ2-1|.|TRBV5-1
CASSPSGLAGASSYNEQFF
>TRBJ2-7|.|TRBV5-6
CASSLSGYEQYF
>TRBJ2-7|.|TRBV14
CASSHGLAPVPSAYEQYF
>TRBJ1-1|.|TRBV20-1
CSGRGDTEAFF
>TRBJ1-3|.|TRBV7-9
CASLTGTGIGNTIYF
>TRBJ1-5|.|TRBV28
CASSVFTDRGLNQPQHF
>TRBJ1-2|.|TRBV3-1/TRBV3-2
CASSQADRGYGYTF
>TRBJ1-1|.|TRBV28
CASSRPGQGVLEAFF
>TRBJ1-2|.|TRBV7-9
CASSDVGGNGYTF
>TRBJ1-3|.|TRBV2
CASKPSSGNTIYF
>TRBJ1-6|.|TRBV2
CASSESPGSPLHF
>TRBJ2-7|.|TRBV30
CAWSRPGKIVRYEQYF
>TRBJ1-2|.|TRBV19
CASSIEQGKQYTF
>TRBJ1-4|once|TRBV5-1
CASSLFGASNEKLFF
>TRBJ2-7|.|TRBV28
CASSMQGWTYEQYF
>TRBJ2-2|.|TRBV27
CASSPLRGQGLAGELFF
>TRBJ2-7|.|TRBV28
CASSLWGQGLSSYEQYF
>TRBJ2-7|.|TRBV28
CASSLWTQGAEQYF
>TRBJ1-1|.|TRBV6-5
CASSYGPFADTEAFF
>TRBJ2-5|.|TRBV16
CASSPRRGASLETQYF
>TRBJ1-4|.|TRBV5-5
CASSFLAVATNEKLFF
>TRBJ1-1|.|TRBV29-1
CSVEKGVGAGTEAFF
>TRBJ2-7|.|TRBV27
CASSSAGRGYEQYF
>TRBJ1-5|.|TRBV28
CASSFRGIGNQPQHF
>TRBJ1-3|.|TRBV5-1
CASSRDSGNTIYF
>TRBJ1-5|.|TRBV6-2/TRBV6-3
CASSKNRGDQPQHF